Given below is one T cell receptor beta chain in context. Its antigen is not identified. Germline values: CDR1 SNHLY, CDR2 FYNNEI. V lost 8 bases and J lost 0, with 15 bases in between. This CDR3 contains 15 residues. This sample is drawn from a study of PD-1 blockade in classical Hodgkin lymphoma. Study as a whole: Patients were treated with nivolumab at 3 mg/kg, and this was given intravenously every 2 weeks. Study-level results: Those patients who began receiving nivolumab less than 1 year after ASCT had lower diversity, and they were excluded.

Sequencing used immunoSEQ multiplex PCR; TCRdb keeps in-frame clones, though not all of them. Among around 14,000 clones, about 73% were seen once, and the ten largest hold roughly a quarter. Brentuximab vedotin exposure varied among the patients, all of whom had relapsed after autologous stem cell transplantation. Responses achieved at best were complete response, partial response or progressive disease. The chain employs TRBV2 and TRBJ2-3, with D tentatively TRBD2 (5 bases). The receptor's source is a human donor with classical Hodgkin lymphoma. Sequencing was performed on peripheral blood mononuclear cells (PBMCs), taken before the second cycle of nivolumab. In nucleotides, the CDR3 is TGTGCCAGCCAAGGCGGGTCCTACAGCACAGATACGCAGTATTTT. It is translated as CASQGGSYSTDTQYF. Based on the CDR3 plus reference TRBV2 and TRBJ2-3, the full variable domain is EPEVTQTPSHQVTQMGQEVILRCVPISNHLYFYWYRQILGQKVEFLVSFYNNEISEKSEIFDDQFSVERPDGSNFTLKIRSTKLEDSAMYFCASQGGSYSTDTQYFGPGTRLTVL.